Following are 8 T cell receptor beta chains from one sample sequenced in a study of T cell responses to AZD1222 COVID-19 vaccine. Libraries were prepared by immunoSEQ multiplex PCR; TCRdb keeps only in-frame clonotypes and omits some of them. The sample includes over 70,000 clones, 88% of them seen just once. Source: peripheral blood, taken on day 0 of MenACWY control vaccination. All receptors come from an adult in good health.

This clone came up a few times. This rearrangement joins TRBV5-1 to TRBJ1-1; no clear D gene. Germline V gives CDR1 SGHRS, CDR2 YFSETQ. The CDR3 runs 14 residues. V was pared by 0 bases and J by 5 bases, with 11 bases between. The DNA for the CDR3 is TGCGCCAGCAGCTTGGCCGTCGGGGATACTGAAGCTTTCTTT. This encodes CASSLAVGDTEAFF.

V and J are TRBV5-4 and TRBJ1-1; 11 bases are a match to TRBD1. The trim removed 0 bases at V and 3 bases at J, leaving 4 bases unmatched. The CDR3 has 16 residues. The V gene's germline CDR1 is SGHNT and CDR2 YYREEE (reference sequence). The CDR3 is CASSLGPGQGDTEAFF. CDR3 nucleotides: TGTGCCAGCAGCTTGGGGCCGGGACAGGGGGACACTGAAGCTTTCTTT.

This clone occurred once. This chain connects TRBV5-5 to TRBJ2-3; 8 bases are a match to TRBD2. Looked up from germline, CDR1 is SGHKS and CDR2 is YYEKEE (reference sequence). Losses at the gene ends were 2 bases for V and 3 bases for J; bases not matched to a gene: 8. The CDR3 extends over 16 amino acids. The CDR3 region is CASSFDWGGGTDTQYF. CDR3 nucleotides: TGTGCCAGCAGCTTCGACTGGGGCGGGGGGACAGATACGCAGTATTTT.

This chain joins TRBV19 and TRBJ1-1; D is perhaps TRBD1 (5 bases). The CDR3 totals 12 residues. Per germline, CDR1 LNHDA and CDR2 SQIVND (reference sequence). V was cut by 7 bases and J by 5 bases, with 11 bases left in between. CDR3 loop: CASKPSGTEAFF. The DNA of the CDR3 is TGTGCCAGTAAACCCTCAGGGACTGAAGCTTTCTTT.

V gene TRBV7-9 combines with J gene TRBJ2-4; D is perhaps TRBD1 or TRBD2 (5 bases each). V shed 0 bases and J shed 6 bases, with 9 bases lying between them. The CDR3 loop spans 14 amino acids. Germline V CDR1 and CDR2: SEHNR, FQNEAQ (reference sequence). Here the CDR3 reads CASSLAGDPNIQYF. The CDR3 bases are TGTGCCAGCAGCTTAGCGGGGGACCCAAACATTCAGTACTTC.

This rearrangement joins TRBV28 to TRBJ1-4; weak D call: TRBD1 (6 bases). CDR3 size: 15 residues. The V end lost 5 bases, the J end lost 8 bases, and 18 bases lay between the germline ends. Germline CDR1 MDHEN, CDR2 SYDVKM. CDR3 sequence (DNA): TGTGCCAGCAGTAACATACAGGGATATCGGGAAAAACTGTTTTTT. It is translated as CASSNIQGYREKLFF. Looking up the rest from reference TRBV28 and TRBJ1-4 gives the full variable domain: DVKVTQSSRYLVKRTGEKVFLECVQDMDHENMFWYRQDPGLGLRLIYFSYDVKMKEKGDIPEGYSVSREKKERFSLILESASTNQTSMYLCASSNIQGYREKLFFGSGTQLSVL.

On this clone: The same CDR3 arises from other DNA sequences in this sample as well. The chain carries TRBV7-2 and TRBJ1-5; D is unresolved. There are 14 residues in the CDR3. Germline-derived CDR1 and CDR2 are SGHTA and FQGNSA. V lost 2 bases and J lost 4, with 9 bases in between. CDR3 sequence: CASSLTFGNQPQHF. As DNA, the CDR3 is TGTGCCAGCAGCTTAACGTTTGGGAATCAGCCCCAGCATTTT. Full variable domain (rest looked up from reference TRBV7-2 and TRBJ1-5): GAGVSQSPSNKVTEKGKDVELRCDPISGHTALYWYRQSLGQGLEFLIYFQGNSAPDKSGLPSDRFSAERTGGSVSTLTIQRTQQEDSAVYLCASSLTFGNQPQHFGDGTRLSIL.

The genes are TRBV30 and TRBJ1-5, with D tentatively TRBD1 (5 bases). V lost 1 base and J lost 9, with 10 bases in between. The CDR3 loop spans 12 amino acids. Germline V gene lookup returns CDR1 GTSNPN and CDR2 SVGIG (reference sequence). CDR3 bases: TGTGCCTGGAGTGGCACGAGGGGGCCCCAGCATTTT. This gives the protein CAWSGTRGPQHF.